This TCR beta chain was documented in a study of T cell responses to AZD1222 COVID-19 vaccine (dated by TCRdb to the early 2020s). Broadly, across the study: AZD1222 recipients with second doses at about 4 weeks or about 12 weeks were pooled, because spike-specific TCR depth and breadth did not differ between schedules. Trial participants were enrolled by age into 18-55, 56-69 and 70-plus year subgroups, with around 140, 26 and 57 TCR-sequenced participants respectively. TCR sequencing was performed for roughly 250 trial participants, of whom about 200 were given two doses of AZD1222 and around 25 were given two doses of MenACWY control vaccine.

The CDR3 regions of human TCRbeta chains were analyzed by immunosequencing. In the source study's methods: Repertoire TCRs were checked for matches against a reference library of SARS-CoV-2-specific TCRs that had been generated using the MIRA antigen-specificity platform. Breadth was defined as the fraction of unique TCRs that were SARS-CoV-2-associated. Depth was defined as the fraction of total T cells that were SARS-CoV-2-associated. Using the MIRA data, each spike-specific TCR was assigned both to the spike region to which the TCR was reactive and to a CD4 or CD8 class. Log10-transformed breadth and depth values were compared by one-way ANOVA with Sidak's multiple comparisons tests. TCRdb took over this immuneACCESS table, retaining in-frame rearrangements with V and J assigned. Such tables are incomplete; in checked studies, under half of the missing clones stem from an unresolved V gene, and the remainder is unexplained. Clone size and the V and J calls come from that table; the DNA yielded D and trimming. The sample has about 110,000 clones on record, over 85% of them singletons. The top ten constitute approximately 2.2% of the sample.

The sample's time point label, decoded: baseline before first vaccination. Vaccinee samples came from UK trials COV001 and COV002, including a single-blind randomized controlled phase 2/3 trial of AZD1222 (ChAdOx1 nCoV-19) in healthy adults. For TCRbeta chain sequencing, PBMC samples were collected from trial participants at day 0 and at day 28 after the second dose. Overall results and qualifications from the work: Most participants were white British and females outnumbered males, and the authors suggested that clonal diversity may have been underestimated. The whole spike protein was spanned by vaccine-associated CD4 TCRs, and dominant responses were seen in regions 160-218 and 743-854. Conclusions about previously exposed vaccinees were limited because only a handful of AZD1222 recipients were SARS-CoV-2 seropositive at baseline. In the small 56-69-year group, the increase in depth fell short of significance, most likely because of low power. Because no samples from the day 14 peak response were available, repertoires could be characterized only after the peak T cell response. Reportedly, close to half of the unique spike-specific TCRs recognized epitopes lying outside the regions that are mutated in the B.1.351 and B.1.1.7 variants. After two AZD1222 doses, both the breadth and the depth of spike-specific TCRs were significantly higher than at day 0 and than in MenACWY recipients.

Details on this clone: Its binding antigen is unknown. Per-base quality was not reported, and no clone a single base away is much larger than it.

The CDR3 starts with the cysteine, ends with the phenylalanine, and has 19 residues. The sequence is cut down to CDR3 DNA, 57 bases in frame from base 1. CDR1 and CDR2, per the germline V gene, are LGHNA and YSLEER. V and J lose 0 bases and 0 bases, and a span of 17 bases separates them. This clonotype was sampled from an adult in good health. The V gene is TRBV4-3 and the J gene is TRBJ1-4; the D gene identity is not certain. The sequencing used peripheral blood, collected on day 0 of AZD1222 vaccination. The CDR3: CASSQEWTPSGATNEKLFF. The sequenced DNA is TGCGCCAGCAGCCAAGAATGGACCCCGAGTGGGGCAACTAATGAAAAACTGTTTTTT.